The entry below describes one T cell receptor (beta chain). Its target is unknown. This CDR3 has 13 amino acids. The trim removed 4 bases at V and 5 bases at J, leaving 4 bases unmatched. CDR1 and CDR2 (germline): SQVTM, ANQGSEA. A sample-barcoded 5' primer and a J-beta primer mix were used in a second PCR of about 7 to 12 cycles. Each CDR3 protein is one row after TCRdb ran MiXCR on the 5' RACE reads. The sample has roughly 1,500,000 distinct CDR3 sequences; roughly a third are singletons. This sample stems from a study of blood T cells in healthy people across ages. Findings of the study overall: A roughly linear fall in TCR beta diversity per million T cells was seen with increasing age. Both naive CD4+ cell counts and diversity were greater in long-lived donors than in aged donors.

The receptor comes from a woman in her twenties or thirties in good health. Sequencing input: blood. V gene TRBV29-1 combines with J gene TRBJ1-2; TRBD1 agrees at 10 bases. The CDR3 region is CSVVVDRGYGYTF. The CDR3, as DNA: TGCAGCGTTGTTGTGGACAGGGGGTATGGCTACACCTTC.